These T cell receptor beta chains were read from a single sample in a study of early T cells in non-severe SARS-CoV-2 infection. TCRdb re-called the 5' RACE reads through MiXCR, storing one row per CDR3 protein. This repertoire shows about 22,000 distinct CDR3 sequences, 5% found once; its top ten account for over 3.5%. Material: whole blood. The receptors come from an adult who was a healthcare worker with PCR-confirmed SARS-CoV-2 infection or an uninfected control (not recorded which). Each CDR3 is given with its conserved first and last residue. A D gene is named only where the DNA matches it firmly. Some rows have no size entry. The others give once, few or many, or a class for an expanded clone.

DNA: TGTGCCAGCTCACTAGGACAGGGCACAGATACGCAGTATTTT
CDR3: CASSLGQGTDTQYF
J: TRBJ2-3
V: TRBV18
size: -
D: TRBD1

DNA: TGCAGCGTTGAAGTGGGCGCGAGGGCTTTCTTT
CDR3: CSVEVGARAFF
J: TRBJ1-1
V: TRBV29-1
size: many
D: -

DNA: TGTGCCAGCTCACCAGGACAGGCCAACTTCATGAACACTGAAGCTTTCTTT
CDR3: CASSPGQANFMNTEAFF
J: TRBJ1-1
V: TRBV18
size: -
D: TRBD1

DNA: TGTGCCAGCAGCCAGGACTTAAAAGAGACCCAGTACTTC
CDR3: CASSQDLKETQYF
J: TRBJ2-5
V: TRBV3-1
size: many
D: -

DNA: TGTGCCAGCAGCCAAGATTCGAGGGAACCCACCGGGGAGCTGTTTTTT
CDR3: CASSQDSREPTGELFF
J: TRBJ2-2
V: TRBV3-1
size: many
D: -

DNA: TGCGCCAGCAGCTCAAGCCGGGACAGGGTATTATACGAGCAGTACTTC
CDR3: CASSSSRDRVLYEQYF
J: TRBJ2-7
V: TRBV5-1
size: many
D: TRBD1

DNA: TGTGCCAGCAGCTTAGTTGTCCTGAATTCACCCCTCCACTTT
CDR3: CASSLVVLNSPLHF
J: TRBJ1-6
V: TRBV7-9
size: medium-sized
D: -

DNA: TGTGCCAGCAGCCACCGGGACAGGGAAGGAGATACGCAGTATTTT
CDR3: CASSHRDREGDTQYF
J: TRBJ2-3
V: TRBV3-1
size: -
D: TRBD1

DNA: TGTGCCAGCAGCTTAGGCCCCGGGTCTAGCGGCGAAGAGACCCAGTACTTC
CDR3: CASSLGPGSSGEETQYF
J: TRBJ2-5
V: TRBV11-2
size: medium-sized
D: TRBD2

DNA: TGCGCCAGCACAAAGACCCCAACAAACACTGAAGCTTTCTTT
CDR3: CASTKTPTNTEAFF
J: TRBJ1-1
V: TRBV10-1
size: many
D: -

DNA: TGTGCCAGCAGCCCACTAGCGGGGGCCCTCCATGAGCAGTTCTTC
CDR3: CASSPLAGALHEQFF
J: TRBJ2-1
V: TRBV28
size: many
D: TRBD2

DNA: TGTGCCAGCAGCTTGGGCAGATCATACGAGCAGTACTTC
CDR3: CASSLGRSYEQYF
J: TRBJ2-7
V: TRBV11-2
size: few
D: -

DNA: TGTGCCAGCTCACCACCCAGGGGAGAGGGAAACGAGCAGTACTTC
CDR3: CASSPPRGEGNEQYF
J: TRBJ2-7
V: TRBV18
size: many
D: -

DNA: TGTGCCAGCATGATCATTAACTCCTACGAGCAGTACTTC
CDR3: CASMIINSYEQYF
J: TRBJ2-7
V: TRBV6-1
size: many
D: -

DNA: TGTGCCAGCAGTTACTCCAGGACAGGGGAATCTCCTGGAAACACCATATATTTT
CDR3: CASSYSRTGESPGNTIYF
J: TRBJ1-3
V: TRBV6-2/TRBV6-3
size: medium-sized
D: TRBD1

DNA: TGTGCCATCAAGGACAGGGAAGATCAGCCCCAGCATTTT
CDR3: CAIKDREDQPQHF
J: TRBJ1-5
V: TRBV10-3
size: many
D: TRBD1

DNA: TGTGCCAGCGGGGCTAGCGGGGCCCAAGAGACCCAGTACTTC
CDR3: CASGASGAQETQYF
J: TRBJ2-5
V: TRBV27
size: many
D: TRBD2

DNA: TGTGCCAGCAGCCAAGATTTAGGGGACAGGGACTACGAGCAGTACTTC
CDR3: CASSQDLGDRDYEQYF
J: TRBJ2-7
V: TRBV4-2
size: many
D: TRBD1

DNA: TGTGCCAGCTCACAAAGCGGTAGCACAGATACGCAGTATTTT
CDR3: CASSQSGSTDTQYF
J: TRBJ2-3
V: TRBV18
size: many
D: -

DNA: TGTGCCAGCAGCAAAAGCCAGGGCGGGAATCAGCCCCAGCATTTT
CDR3: CASSKSQGGNQPQHF
J: TRBJ1-5
V: TRBV7-9
size: many
D: -

DNA: TGTGCCAGCTCACCCGGGCGCGACGTTGAAAAACTGTTTTTT
CDR3: CASSPGRDVEKLFF
J: TRBJ1-4
V: TRBV18
size: few
D: -

DNA: TGTGCCTACAAGCGGGGGGGCCTCTACAATGAGCAGTTCTTC
CDR3: CAYKRGGLYNEQFF
J: TRBJ2-1
V: TRBV30
size: few
D: TRBD2

DNA: TGTGCCAGCACCACGACAGAACCAGAGGACGAGCAGTACTTC
CDR3: CASTTTEPEDEQYF
J: TRBJ2-7
V: TRBV5-4
size: many
D: -

DNA: TGTGCCAGCAGTTACGACGTCGTGGCCTATGGCTACACCTTC
CDR3: CASSYDVVAYGYTF
J: TRBJ1-2
V: TRBV6-2/TRBV6-3
size: medium-sized
D: -